The clone carrying this T cell receptor (beta chain) was found many times. Its antigen remains unknown. The CDR3 has 16 residues. Trimming took 7 bases from V and 2 from J, leaving 18 bases between them. Germline V gene lookup returns CDR1 MNHGY and CDR2 SAAAGT. Treatment given: randomized to nivolumab then ipilimumab (arm A) or the reverse (arm B). These data originate in a study of sequential checkpoint blockade in melanoma. Study-wide background: Each arm's sequence ended with maintenance nivolumab. TCRβ was sequenced from DNA of about a hundred pretreatment tumors. Roughly 22 patients had matched tumor biopsies before treatment and at week 13 after nivolumab or ipilimumab alone.

The data were produced by immunoSEQ multiplex PCR, yet TCRdb's version contains in-frame clones alone and is incomplete. This sample has under 7,000 clones, with over 15% found just once. Findings and limits, study-wide: T-cell fraction and clonality followed PD-L1 and CD8+ counts, not mutational load.

The genes are TRBV6-8 and TRBJ1-5; D remains unclear. The sequences come from tumor tissue (inferred from file names), collected from a patient given nivolumab and ipilimumab in sequence. The sequence came from a human donor with melanoma. The CDR3 bases are TGTGCCAGCACCTATTCGACCTGGGGTGGCAATCAGCCCCAGCATTTT. Amino acid sequence: CASTYSTWGGNQPQHF.